Listed here are 25 T cell receptor beta chains from one sample, sequenced in a study of cytomegalovirus exposure and HLA in healthy donors. The PCR employed 60 Vbeta primers together with 13 Jbeta primers. TCRdb keeps only in-frame clones here, not all; method: immunoSEQ multiplex PCR. Here the sample spans 100,000 to 150,000 clones, over 70% being singletons. Sequencing used PBMCs. These receptors came from a woman aged 40 to 55 in good health and CMV-seropositive.

The J gene is TRBJ2-7, the V gene TRBV5-4, with 8 nucleotides matching TRBD1. Germline V gives CDR1 SGHNT, CDR2 YYREEE (reference sequence). Trimming took 4 bases from V and 3 from J; bases not matched to a gene: 9. This CDR3 comprises 15 residues. The CDR3 DNA sequence: TGTGCCAGCAGCCCCCGGGACAGGTCTTACTACGAGCAGTACTTC. It is translated as CASSPRDRSYYEQYF.

Notes on this clone: The same CDR3 also results from other DNA sequences found in this sample. The rearrangement links TRBV9 to TRBJ1-1; a weak D match, TRBD1 (6 bases). V lost 0 bases and J 1 base, leaving 7 bases between the germline ends. CDR1 and CDR2 (germline): SGDLS, YYNGEE. The CDR3 contains 14 residues. The CDR3 coding sequence is TGTGCCAGCAGCGTAGCACAGGGGAACACTGAAGCTTTCTTT. Amino acid sequence: CASSVAQGNTEAFF.

The chain links TRBV5-1 to TRBJ2-2, with 9 bases aligning to TRBD1. The CDR3 has 18 residues. V was clipped by 0 bases and J by 4 bases; unmatched bases: 10. Germline V lookup: CDR1 SGHRS, CDR2 YFSETQ. The CDR3: CASSLAFGTGSATGELFF. In nucleotides, the CDR3 is TGCGCCAGCAGCTTGGCCTTCGGGACAGGGTCAGCCACCGGGGAGCTGTTTTTT. The full variable domain, with the rest looked up from reference TRBV5-1 and TRBJ2-2, is KAGVTQTPRYLIKTRGQQVTLSCSPISGHRSVSWYQQTPGQGLQFLFEYFSETQRNKGNFPGRFSGRQFSNSRSEMNVSTLELGDSALYLCASSLAFGTGSATGELFFGEGSRLTVL.

The rearrangement joins TRBV18 to TRBJ2-3; D ambiguous. Trimming removed 3 bases at V and 1 base at J, with 5 bases between. The CDR3 totals 13 residues. Looked up from germline, CDR1 is KGHSH and CDR2 is LQKENI. The CDR3 loop reads CASSPEGTDTQYF. CDR3 DNA sequence: TGTGCCAGCTCACCCGAGGGCACAGATACGCAGTATTTT.

The chain uses TRBV18 and TRBJ1-1, with D possibly being TRBD1 (6 bases). The CDR3 is 16 amino acids. The germline V gene encodes CDR1 KGHSH and CDR2 LQKENI. Trimming removed 3 bases from V and 6 bases from J, with 20 bases in between. The CDR3 nucleotides are TGTGCCAGCTCACCGTTCCCGACAGGCGTCCGATCTGAAGCTTTCTTT. Residues: CASSPFPTGVRSEAFF.

J is TRBJ2-4 and V is TRBV4-3, with unresolved D. Trimming removed 6 bases from V and 0 bases from J, with 12 bases in between. This CDR3 contains 15 residues. Germline V gene lookup returns CDR1 LGHNA and CDR2 YSLEER. Here the CDR3 DNA reads TGCGCCAGCAGTAAGCGCACCATAGCCAAAAACATTCAGTACTTC. It encodes CASSKRTIAKNIQYF.

The V and J genes are TRBV5-1 and TRBJ1-1, with a tentative D call TRBD1 (6 bases). V was shortened by 4 bases and J by 0 bases, with 25 bases between the two germline ends. This CDR3 has 19 residues. The germline CDR1 and CDR2 sequences are SGHRS and YFSETQ. This CDR3 is CASSPQTMTGREVNTEAFF. CDR3 nucleotide sequence: TGCGCCAGCAGCCCACAAACCATGACAGGAAGAGAAGTGAACACTGAAGCTTTCTTT. The entire variable domain, with the rest obtained from reference TRBV5-1 and TRBJ1-1, is as follows: KAGVTQTPRYLIKTRGQQVTLSCSPISGHRSVSWYQQTPGQGLQFLFEYFSETQRNKGNFPGRFSGRQFSNSRSEMNVSTLELGDSALYLCASSPQTMTGREVNTEAFFGQGTRLTVV.

The gene calls are TRBV5-4 and TRBJ1-6; D is uncertain. Trimming pared 1 base from V and 8 bases from J, leaving 10 bases between. CDR1 and CDR2 (germline): SGHNT, YYREEE (reference sequence). The CDR3 runs to 14 residues. The CDR3 protein is CASSLKREDSPLHF. CDR3 DNA: TGTGCCAGCAGCTTGAAAAGGGAGGATTCACCCCTCCACTTT.

This clone was seen only a few times. V is TRBV20-1 and J is TRBJ2-5; D unresolved. The germline CDR1 and CDR2 sequences are DFQATT and SNEGSKA (reference sequence). The CDR3 extends over 11 amino acids. Trimming removed 3 bases at V and 11 bases at J, with 13 bases between. CDR3 loop: CSASIFEEQYF. The CDR3 DNA reads as TGCAGTGCTAGTATTTTTGAGGAGCAGTACTTC.

This clone was observed once. The V call is TRBV14, the J call TRBJ1-2; no firm D call. The germline CDR1 and CDR2 sequences are SGHDN and FVKESK. Trimming pared 0 bases from V and 4 bases from J, leaving 6 bases between. CDR3 size: 13 residues. The CDR3 bases are TGTGCCAGCAGCCAAGAGGCTTTCTATGGCTACACCTTC. It codes for CASSQEAFYGYTF.

This clone was counted only a few times. The chain has TRBV28 and TRBJ1-5, with D possibly matching TRBD1 (5 bases). V lost 7 bases and J lost 3, with 13 bases in between. The CDR3 is made up of 14 amino acids. Germline values: CDR1 MDHEN, CDR2 SYDVKM. CDR3 amino acids: CASTWGGNNQPQHF. CDR3 DNA sequence: TGTGCCAGCACATGGGGGGGGAACAATCAGCCCCAGCATTTT.

The chain joins TRBV7-9 to TRBJ1-5, with 7 bases matching TRBD1. Germline CDR1 SEHNR, CDR2 FQNEAQ (reference sequence). The CDR3 has 14 amino acids. The V and J ends lost 3 bases and 3 bases, in that order; junction bases with no gene match: 2. CDR3 DNA: TGTGCCAGCAGCTTCGACAGGGCCAATCAGCCCCAGCATTTT. Protein sequence: CASSFDRANQPQHF. Complete variable domain (other parts from reference TRBV7-9 and TRBJ1-5): DTGVSQNPRHKITKRGQNVTFRCDPISEHNRLYWYRQTLGQGPEFLTYFQNEAQLEKSRLLSDRFSAERPKGSFSTLEIQRTEQGDSAMYLCASSFDRANQPQHFGDGTRLSIL.

The rearrangement uses TRBV5-5 and TRBJ1-1; the D gene is possibly TRBD1 (5 bases). The V gene's germline CDR1 is SGHKS and CDR2 YYEKEE (reference sequence). This CDR3 is built from 14 residues. V shed 5 bases and J shed 1 base, with 12 bases lying between them. The CDR3 nucleotides are TGTGCCAGCAGGCGGGAACAGGAGAACACTGAAGCTTTCTTT. It translates to CASRREQENTEAFF.

V is TRBV2 and J is TRBJ2-6; 7 bases are a match to TRBD1. Trimming at V came to 4 bases and at J to 1 base, leaving 1 base not matched to a gene. Germline-derived CDR1 and CDR2 are SNHLY and FYNNEI. This CDR3 has 15 residues. The CDR3 sequence: CASSGQGSGANVLTF. In nucleotides, the CDR3 is TGTGCCAGCAGTGGACAGGGATCTGGGGCCAACGTCCTGACTTTC.

DNA of the CDR3: TGTGCCAGCAGTTCTAGGACAGGGGATTATAATTCACCCCTCCACTTT. Protein sequence: CASSSRTGDYNSPLHF. The rearrangement uses TRBV6-6 and TRBJ1-6, with 9 bases identical to TRBD1. The J segment lost 4 bases and the V segment lost 4 bases, leaving 5 bases of the junction unmatched. The CDR3 is 16 amino acids. The germline V gene has CDR1 MNHNY and CDR2 SVGAGI (reference sequence).

This sequence joins TRBV2 and TRBJ1-6, with D unclear. The CDR3 extends over 15 amino acids. Trimming cost V 5 bases and J 0 bases, with 8 bases left between them. Germline loops: CDR1 SNHLY, CDR2 FYNNEI. The CDR3 sequence is CASSPTSSYNSPLHF. CDR3 coding DNA: TGTGCCAGCAGTCCCACGAGCTCCTATAATTCACCCCTCCACTTT.

V and J are TRBV28 and TRBJ2-7, with TRBD2 as a possible D gene (11 bases). Trimming left V 4 bases short and J 7 bases short, with 35 bases between. Per germline, CDR1 MDHEN and CDR2 SYDVKM. The CDR3 consists of 20 residues. The CDR3 spells CASSSALTGGKVAGGKEQYF. Here the CDR3 DNA reads TGTGCCAGCAGTTCTGCCTTGACAGGGGGCAAGGTAGCGGGAGGGAAAGAGCAGTACTTC. The full variable domain, in which reference TRBV28 and TRBJ2-7 provide the parts outside the CDR3, is DVKVTQSSRYLVKRTGEKVFLECVQDMDHENMFWYRQDPGLGLRLIYFSYDVKMKEKGDIPEGYSVSREKKERFSLILESASTNQTSMYLCASSSALTGGKVAGGKEQYFGPGTRLTVT.

The V gene is TRBV7-3, the J gene TRBJ2-3, with 14 bases lining up with TRBD2. The CDR3 is 18 amino acids. Trimming took 1 base from V and 7 from J; bases not matched to a gene: 10. Germline V gene data show CDR1 as SGHTA and CDR2 as FQGTGA. In nucleotides, the CDR3 is TGTGCCAGCAGCTTAAAACCTGGGACTAGCGGGAGCAGTTATACGCAGTATTTT. Its protein is CASSLKPGTSGSSYTQYF. Together with reference TRBV7-3 and TRBJ2-3, the CDR3 gives the full variable domain: GAGVSQTPSNKVTEKGKYVELRCDPISGHTALYWYRQSLGQGPEFLIYFQGTGAADDSGLPNDRFFAVRPEGSVSTLKIQRTERGDSAVYLCASSLKPGTSGSSYTQYFGPGTRLTVL.

This clone was found once. J is TRBJ2-7 and V is TRBV27; 11 bases fit TRBD2. V gave up 6 bases and J gave up 5 bases; unmatched junction bases: 9. This CDR3 comprises 15 residues. The germline V gene has CDR1 MNHEY and CDR2 SMNVEV (reference sequence). The CDR3 loop reads CASSPRTSGYNEQYF. The CDR3 nucleotides read TGTGCCAGCAGCCCGCGGACTAGCGGGTATAACGAGCAGTACTTC.

The rearrangement uses TRBV19 and TRBJ1-2; a weak D match, TRBD1 (6 bases). Trimming removed 9 bases at V and 5 bases at J, with 13 bases between. The germline V gene encodes CDR1 LNHDA and CDR2 SQIVND (reference sequence). There are 12 residues in the CDR3. CDR3 in amino acids: CASWDIGYGYTF. CDR3 DNA: TGTGCCAGCTGGGACATCGGTTATGGCTACACCTTC.

The chain recombines TRBV19 with TRBJ1-1, with 8 bases lining up with TRBD1. The CDR3 is 13 amino acids. Germline lookup yields CDR1 LNHDA and CDR2 SQIVND (reference sequence). J gave up 5 bases and V 7 bases, and 6 bases lay outside the gene matches. The CDR3 spells CASTSTGETEAFF. CDR3 bases: TGTGCCAGTACCTCGACAGGGGAAACTGAAGCTTTCTTT.

The chain employs TRBV6-5 and TRBJ2-7; perhaps TRBD1 as D (6 bases). V lost 4 bases and J 6 bases, leaving 10 bases between the germline ends. CDR1 and CDR2 (germline): MNHEY, SVGAGI. This CDR3 is 12 amino acids long. The CDR3 reads CASSSQTGEQYF. The CDR3, as DNA: TGTGCCAGCAGTTCACAGACAGGCGAGCAGTACTTC.

V usage is TRBV18 and J usage is TRBJ1-3; D possibly corresponds to TRBD1 (6 bases). The CDR3 length is 15 residues. Germline V CDR1 and CDR2: KGHSH, LQKENI. V was shortened by 3 bases and J by 0 bases, with 9 bases between the two germline ends. For the CDR3, the DNA is TGTGCCAGCTCACCGATGACAGGCTCTGGAAACACCATATATTTT. Amino acid sequence: CASSPMTGSGNTIYF.

V is TRBV19 and J is TRBJ1-1; 7 bases are a match to TRBD1. Trimming took 0 bases from V and 0 from J; bases not matched to a gene: 7. There are 17 residues in the CDR3. Germline V gives CDR1 LNHDA, CDR2 SQIVND (reference sequence). Here the CDR3 reads CASSIEPGGLMNTEAFF. CDR3 nucleotides: TGTGCCAGTAGTATAGAACCAGGGGGGCTCATGAACACTGAAGCTTTCTTT.

The rearrangement uses TRBV28 and TRBJ1-3, with 7 positions matching TRBD1. CDR3 length: 14 residues. Unmatched junction bases numbered 2, after V lost 2 bases and J lost 4 bases. CDR1 is MDHEN and CDR2 is SYDVKM in the germline V gene. This CDR3 reads CASSLDRAGNTIYF. The CDR3, as DNA: TGTGCCAGCAGTTTAGACAGGGCAGGAAACACCATATATTTT.